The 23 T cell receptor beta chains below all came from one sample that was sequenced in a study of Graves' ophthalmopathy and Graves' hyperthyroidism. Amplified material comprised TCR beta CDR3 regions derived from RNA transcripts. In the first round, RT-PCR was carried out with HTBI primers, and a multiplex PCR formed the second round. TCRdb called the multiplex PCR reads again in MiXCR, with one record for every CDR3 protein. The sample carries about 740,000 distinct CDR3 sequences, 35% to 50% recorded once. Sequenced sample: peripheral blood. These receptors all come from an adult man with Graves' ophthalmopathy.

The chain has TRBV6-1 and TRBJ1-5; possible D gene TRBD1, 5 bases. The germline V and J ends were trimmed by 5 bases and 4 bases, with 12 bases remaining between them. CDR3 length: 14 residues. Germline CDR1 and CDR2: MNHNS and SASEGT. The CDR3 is CASSQGLTNQPQHF. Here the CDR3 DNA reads TGTGCCAGCAGTCAGGGCCTCACGAATCAGCCCCAGCATTTT.

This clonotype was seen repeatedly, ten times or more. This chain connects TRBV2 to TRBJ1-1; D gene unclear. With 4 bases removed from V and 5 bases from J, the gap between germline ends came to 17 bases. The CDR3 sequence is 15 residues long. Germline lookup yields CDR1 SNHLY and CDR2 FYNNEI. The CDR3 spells CASSGVRVRKTEAFF. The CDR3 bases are TGTGCCAGCAGTGGGGTAAGGGTGAGGAAGACTGAAGCTTTCTTT.

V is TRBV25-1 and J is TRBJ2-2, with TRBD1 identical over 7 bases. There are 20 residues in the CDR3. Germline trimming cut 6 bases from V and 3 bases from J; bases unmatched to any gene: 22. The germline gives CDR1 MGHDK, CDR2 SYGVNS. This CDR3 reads CASSFLGRQDEGADTGELFF. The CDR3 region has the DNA TGTGCCAGCAGCTTTCTGGGCCGACAGGACGAGGGGGCGGACACCGGGGAGCTGTTTTTT.

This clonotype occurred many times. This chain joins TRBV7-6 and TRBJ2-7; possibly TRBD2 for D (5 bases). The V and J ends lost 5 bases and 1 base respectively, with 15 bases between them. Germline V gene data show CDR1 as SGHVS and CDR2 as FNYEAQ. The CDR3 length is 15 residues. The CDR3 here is CASSPSGGSSYEQYF. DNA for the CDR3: TGTGCCAGCAGCCCCAGCGGAGGTTCGTCCTACGAGCAGTACTTC.

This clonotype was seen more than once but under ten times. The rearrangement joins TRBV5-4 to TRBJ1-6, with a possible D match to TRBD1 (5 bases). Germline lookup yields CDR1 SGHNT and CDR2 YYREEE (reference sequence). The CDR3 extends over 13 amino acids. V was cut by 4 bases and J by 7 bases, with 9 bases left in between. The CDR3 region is CASSPEGNSPLHF. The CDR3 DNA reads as TGTGCCAGCAGCCCTGAGGGGAATTCACCCCTCCACTTT.

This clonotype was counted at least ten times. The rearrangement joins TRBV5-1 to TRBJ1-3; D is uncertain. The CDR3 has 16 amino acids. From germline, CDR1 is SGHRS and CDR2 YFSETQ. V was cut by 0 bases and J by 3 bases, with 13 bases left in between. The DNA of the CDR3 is TGCGCCAGCAGCTTGGCTGAAGCTCCGAGTGGAAACACCATATATTTT. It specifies CASSLAEAPSGNTIYF.

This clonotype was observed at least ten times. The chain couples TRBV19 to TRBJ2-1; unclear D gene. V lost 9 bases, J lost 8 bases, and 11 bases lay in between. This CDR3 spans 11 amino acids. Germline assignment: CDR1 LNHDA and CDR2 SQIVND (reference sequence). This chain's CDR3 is CASKDRYEQFF. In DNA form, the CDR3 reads TGTGCCAGCAAGGATCGCTATGAGCAGTTCTTC.

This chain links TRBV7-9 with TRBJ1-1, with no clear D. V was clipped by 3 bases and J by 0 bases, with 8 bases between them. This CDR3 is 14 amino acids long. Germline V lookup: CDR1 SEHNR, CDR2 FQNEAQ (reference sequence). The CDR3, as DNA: TGTGCCAGCAGCTTCGGCCGGGTGAACACTGAAGCTTTCTTT. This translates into CASSFGRVNTEAFF.

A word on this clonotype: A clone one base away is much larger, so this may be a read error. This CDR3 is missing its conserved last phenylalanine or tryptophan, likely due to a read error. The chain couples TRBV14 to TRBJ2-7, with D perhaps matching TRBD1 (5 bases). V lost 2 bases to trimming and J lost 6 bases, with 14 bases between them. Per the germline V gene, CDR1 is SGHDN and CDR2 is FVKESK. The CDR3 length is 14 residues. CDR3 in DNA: TGTGCCAGCAGCCAAAGGACCAGGGCCGCCGAGCAGTACCTC. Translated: CASSQRTRAAEQYL.

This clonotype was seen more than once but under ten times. As DNA, the CDR3 is TGCAGTGCTAGAGCGGGGAACGAGCAGTACTTC. Its protein product is CSARAGNEQYF. The V and J genes are TRBV20-1 and TRBJ2-7, with D possibly TRBD2 on 5 matching bases. The CDR3 is 11 amino acids. V was cut by 1 base and J by 5 bases, with 6 bases left in between. CDR1 DFQATT and CDR2 SNEGSKA come from the germline V gene (reference sequence).

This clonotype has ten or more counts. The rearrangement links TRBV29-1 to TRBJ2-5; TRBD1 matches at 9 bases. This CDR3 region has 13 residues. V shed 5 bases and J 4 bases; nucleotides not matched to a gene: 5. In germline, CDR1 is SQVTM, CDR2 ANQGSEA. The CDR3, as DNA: TGCAGCGTTCAACAGGGGGCGGGAGAGACCCAGTACTTC. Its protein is CSVQQGAGETQYF. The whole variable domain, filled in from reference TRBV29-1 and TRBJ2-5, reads SAVISQKPSRDICQRGTSLTIQCQVDSQVTMMFWYRQQPGQSLTLIATANQGSEATYESGFVIDKFPISRPNLTFSTLTVSNMSPEDSSIYLCSVQQGAGETQYFGPGTRLLVL.

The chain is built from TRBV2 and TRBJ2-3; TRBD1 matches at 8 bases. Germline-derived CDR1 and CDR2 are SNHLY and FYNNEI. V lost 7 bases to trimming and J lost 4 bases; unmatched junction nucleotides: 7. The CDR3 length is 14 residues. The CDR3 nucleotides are TGTGCCAGCAAGGCAGGGGGCGCATCAGATACGCAGTATTTT. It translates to CASKAGGASDTQYF. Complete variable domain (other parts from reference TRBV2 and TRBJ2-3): EPEVTQTPSHQVTQMGQEVILRCVPISNHLYFYWYRQILGQKVEFLVSFYNNEISEKSEIFDDQFSVERPDGSNFTLKIRSTKLEDSAMYFCASKAGGASDTQYFGPGTRLTVL.

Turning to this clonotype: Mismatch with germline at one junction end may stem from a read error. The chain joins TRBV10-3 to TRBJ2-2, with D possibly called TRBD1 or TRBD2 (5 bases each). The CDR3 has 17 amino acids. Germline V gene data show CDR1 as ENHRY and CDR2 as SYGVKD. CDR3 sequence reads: CASSEEGPGAWTGELFF. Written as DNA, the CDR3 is TGTGCCAGCAGTGAAGAGGGCCCTGGGGCGTGGACCGGGGAGCTGTTTTTT.

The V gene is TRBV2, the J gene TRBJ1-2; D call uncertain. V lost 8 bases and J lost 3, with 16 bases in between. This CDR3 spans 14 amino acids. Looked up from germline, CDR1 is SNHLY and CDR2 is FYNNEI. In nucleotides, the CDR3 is TGTGCCAGCTTCACAAGCGGGGATTACTATGGCTACACCTTC. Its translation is CASFTSGDYYGYTF.

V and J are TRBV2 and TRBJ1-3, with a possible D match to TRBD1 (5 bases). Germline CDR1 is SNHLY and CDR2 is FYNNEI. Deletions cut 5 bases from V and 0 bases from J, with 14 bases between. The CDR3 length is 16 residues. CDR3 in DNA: TGTGCCAGCAGTCCGGCCGGGGGTACCTCTGGAAACACCATATATTTT. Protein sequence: CASSPAGGTSGNTIYF. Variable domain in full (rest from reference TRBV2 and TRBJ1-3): EPEVTQTPSHQVTQMGQEVILRCVPISNHLYFYWYRQILGQKVEFLVSFYNNEISEKSEIFDDQFSVERPDGSNFTLKIRSTKLEDSAMYFCASSPAGGTSGNTIYFGEGSWLTVV.

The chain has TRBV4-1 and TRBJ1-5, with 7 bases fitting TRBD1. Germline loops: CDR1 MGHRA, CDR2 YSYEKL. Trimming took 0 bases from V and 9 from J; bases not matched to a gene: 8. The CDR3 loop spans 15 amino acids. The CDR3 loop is CASSQDRTGRLPQHF. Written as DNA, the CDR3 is TGCGCCAGCAGCCAAGATCGGACAGGAAGGCTGCCCCAGCATTTT.

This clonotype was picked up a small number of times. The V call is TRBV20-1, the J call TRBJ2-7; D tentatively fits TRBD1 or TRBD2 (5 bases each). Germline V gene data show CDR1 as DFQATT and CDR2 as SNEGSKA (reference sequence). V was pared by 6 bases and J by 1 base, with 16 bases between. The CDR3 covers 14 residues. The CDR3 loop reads CSASDGTRSYEQYF. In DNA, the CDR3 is TGCAGTGCCAGTGACGGGACCCGGTCCTACGAGCAGTACTTC.

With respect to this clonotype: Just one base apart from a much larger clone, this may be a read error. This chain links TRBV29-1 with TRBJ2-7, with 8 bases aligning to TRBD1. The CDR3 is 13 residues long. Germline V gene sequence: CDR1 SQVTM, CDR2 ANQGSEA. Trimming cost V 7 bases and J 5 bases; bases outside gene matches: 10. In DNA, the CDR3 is TGCAGCGAGGTTGGACAGGGAAAGGACGAGCAGTACTTC. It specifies CSEVGQGKDEQYF.

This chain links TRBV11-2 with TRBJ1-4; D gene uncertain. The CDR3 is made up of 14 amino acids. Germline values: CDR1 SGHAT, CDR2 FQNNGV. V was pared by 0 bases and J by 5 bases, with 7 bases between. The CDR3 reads CASSLDGRNEKLFF. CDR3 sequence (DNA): TGTGCCAGCAGCTTAGACGGGAGAAATGAAAAACTGTTTTTT.

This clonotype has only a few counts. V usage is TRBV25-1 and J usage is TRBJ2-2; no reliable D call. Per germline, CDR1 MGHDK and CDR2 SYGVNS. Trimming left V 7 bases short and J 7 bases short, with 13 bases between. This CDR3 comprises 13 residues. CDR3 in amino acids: CASTTTTLGELFF. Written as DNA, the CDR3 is TGTGCCAGCACCACGACCACTCTCGGGGAGCTGTTTTTT.

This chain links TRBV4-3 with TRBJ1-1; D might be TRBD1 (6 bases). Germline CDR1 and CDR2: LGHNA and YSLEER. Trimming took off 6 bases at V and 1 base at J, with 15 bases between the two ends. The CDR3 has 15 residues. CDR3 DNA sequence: TGCGCCAGCAGAAAATCGGGGGACAAGAACACTGAAGCTTTCTTT. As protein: CASRKSGDKNTEAFF.

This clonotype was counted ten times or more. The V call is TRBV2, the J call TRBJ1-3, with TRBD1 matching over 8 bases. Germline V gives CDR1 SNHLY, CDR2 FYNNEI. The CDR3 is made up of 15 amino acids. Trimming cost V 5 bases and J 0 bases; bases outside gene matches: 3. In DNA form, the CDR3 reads TGTGCCAGCAGTCAGGGGGCGAACTCTGGAAACACCATATATTTT. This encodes CASSQGANSGNTIYF.

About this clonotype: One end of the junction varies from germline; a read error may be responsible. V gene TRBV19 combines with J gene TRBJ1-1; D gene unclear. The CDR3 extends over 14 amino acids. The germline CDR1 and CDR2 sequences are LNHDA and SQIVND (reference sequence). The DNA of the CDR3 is TGTGCCAGTACTATATTCCAAGGAAGGACCGAAGCTTTCTTT. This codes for CASTIFQGRTEAFF.